This T cell receptor beta chain was sequenced in a study of early stage breast cancer tumors. On this clone: The target antigen is unknown.

Broader study findings: Comparing each tissue with blood distinguished tumor from normal in about 85% of the 16 patients. Bulk DNA sequencing of unsorted cells missed chain pairing and markers. Commonly generated sequences made up most enriched TCRB sequences shared between patients. Tumors had roughly 2.4-fold higher T cell density and higher clonality than adjacent normal breast tissue.

Only in-frame clones appear in the TCRdb table, and some are missing; sequencing was by immunoSEQ multiplex PCR. The sample contains some 5,800 clones, around 73% of which appear only once. Trimming removed 10 bases from V and 1 base from J, with 10 bases in between. The CDR3 consists of 12 residues. The germline V gene has CDR1 MNHNS and CDR2 SASEGT. V is TRBV6-1 and J is TRBJ1-1, with no clear D. This TCR was recovered from a person in their forties with breast cancer. The sequenced material came from normal breast tissue next to the tumor. The CDR3 DNA is TGTGCCACCCTAAGAGGGAACACTGAAGCTTTCTTT. It yields the protein CATLRGNTEAFF.